This T cell receptor beta chain was observed in a study of shared clonotypes between healthy human individuals. The wider study: Donors, aged 18 to 49, were a couple of women and a few men. Every donor yielded three CD4 naive, three CD4 memory, two CD8 naive and one CD8 memory plate.

In regard to this clone: What it binds is not known.

Study-level findings and limits: Only blood samples were collected, and tissue repertoires likely differ. Lower generation probabilities were found for non-shared clonotypes than for those shared by all four donors.

Profiling relied on immunoSEQ multiplex PCR, and the TCRdb table lists in-frame clones only, not all of them. The top ten hold under 0.15% of the sample, which has over 2 million clones, 85% to 95% seen once. The CDR3 covers 14 residues. CDR1 and CDR2 (germline): MNHNS, SASEGT. Deletions cut 1 base from V and 0 bases from J, with 6 bases between. Sample: naive CD4+ T cells sorted from blood. The sample's subset: CD45RA+ positively selected. This sequence originates from a man aged 18 to 29 in good health. The chain has TRBV6-1 and TRBJ1-1; D is ambiguous. CDR3 residues: CASSEVPLNTEAFF. CDR3 sequence (DNA): TGTGCCAGCAGTGAAGTTCCCCTGAACACTGAAGCTTTCTTT.